Following are 9 T cell receptor beta chains from one sample sequenced in a study of OX40 agonist ivuxolimab in advanced cancers. This table comes from immunoSEQ multiplex PCR, and its TCRdb copy is limited to in-frame clones, with some not included. The sample consists of approximately 40,000 clones, around 88% of them appearing once. The sequences come from CD4+ or CD8+ T cells sorted from blood, collected in a trial of the OX40 agonist ivuxolimab. These receptors were collected from an adult with an advanced solid tumor such as melanoma, head and neck, liver or kidney cancer.

The V call is TRBV27, the J call TRBJ1-2; the match to TRBD1 covers 8 bases. Germline CDR1 reads MNHEY; CDR2 reads SMNVEV (reference sequence). The CDR3 consists of 14 residues. V gave up 3 bases and J gave up 4 bases; unmatched junction bases: 4. The CDR3 here is CASSFAGGAYGYTF. The DNA for the CDR3 is TGTGCCAGCAGTTTCGCAGGGGGCGCCTATGGCTACACCTTC.

J is TRBJ2-7 and V is TRBV19; D is possibly TRBD1 or TRBD2 (5 bases each). The CDR3 is 14 amino acids. Germline V gene sequence: CDR1 LNHDA, CDR2 SQIVND (reference sequence). The V gene lost 6 bases and the J gene lost 6 bases, with 18 bases spanning the gap. DNA for the CDR3: TGTGCCAGTAGAGTCGTATTCGGGGCGGCCGAGCAGTACTTC. Its protein is CASRVVFGAAEQYF.

The chain links TRBV19 to TRBJ2-2; D unresolved. V was clipped by 3 bases and J by 2 bases, with 4 bases between them. CDR1 and CDR2 (germline): LNHDA, SQIVND (reference sequence). This CDR3 region has 13 residues. The CDR3 is CASSIQNTGELFF. The CDR3 DNA reads TGTGCCAGTAGTATCCAAAACACCGGGGAGCTGTTTTTT.

This clone was seen repeatedly, ten times or more. The identical CDR3 is also encoded by other nucleotide sequences in the sample. The genes are TRBV7-9 and TRBJ2-7, with D unresolved. CDR1 is SEHNR, CDR2 FQNEAQ, per germline (reference sequence). The CDR3 has 13 residues. V dropped 5 bases and J dropped 2 bases, with 10 bases sitting between them. The CDR3 is CASSPPRTYEQYF. The CDR3 nucleotides are TGTGCCAGCAGCCCCCCCAGGACCTACGAGCAGTACTTC.

The chain has TRBV7-6 and TRBJ2-7, with TRBD1 identical over 12 bases. The CDR3 consists of 15 residues. Germline V CDR1 and CDR2: SGHVS, FNYEAQ. V trimming: 7 bases; J trimming: 4 bases; junction bases outside the gene matches: 8. In DNA, the CDR3 is TGTGCCAGCAACCCCGGGACAGGGGGCGGGTACGAGCAGTACTTC. This encodes CASNPGTGGGYEQYF.

The chain is built from TRBV7-3 and TRBJ2-7, with 7 nucleotides matching TRBD1. The germline CDR1 and CDR2 sequences are SGHTA and FQGTGA. With V trimmed by 5 bases and J by 3 bases, 7 bases remained unmatched. This CDR3 is 14 amino acids long. Here the CDR3 reads CASSATGYGYEQYF. In DNA form, the CDR3 reads TGTGCCAGCAGCGCGACAGGGTACGGCTACGAGCAGTACTTC.

This chain connects TRBV7-9 to TRBJ1-2; TRBD1 aligns across 7 bases. Germline V lookup: CDR1 SEHNR, CDR2 FQNEAQ (reference sequence). The CDR3 has 15 amino acids. Trimming removed 1 base from V and 7 bases from J; junction bases left unmatched: 9. In DNA, the CDR3 is TGTGCCAGCAGCTTAGGGGCAGGGGGATCTGGTGGCTACACCTTC. Its protein is CASSLGAGGSGGYTF.

The genes are TRBV6-5 and TRBJ2-1; no reliable D call. The V gene's germline CDR1 is MNHEY and CDR2 SVGAGI. Trimming shortened V by 0 bases and J by 12 bases, and 9 bases separated the two germline ends. The CDR3 spans 12 residues. The CDR3 protein is CASSYSGLVQFF. CDR3 DNA sequence: TGTGCCAGCAGTTACTCTGGGCTAGTGCAGTTCTTC.

The chain links TRBV9 to TRBJ2-1; D remains ambiguous. V lost 1 base, J lost 10 bases, and 6 bases lay in between. Looked up from germline, CDR1 is SGDLS and CDR2 is YYNGEE. The CDR3 totals 11 residues. The CDR3 DNA reads TGTGCCAGCAGCGTAAGTGGGGAGCAGTTCTTC. Amino acid sequence: CASSVSGEQFF.